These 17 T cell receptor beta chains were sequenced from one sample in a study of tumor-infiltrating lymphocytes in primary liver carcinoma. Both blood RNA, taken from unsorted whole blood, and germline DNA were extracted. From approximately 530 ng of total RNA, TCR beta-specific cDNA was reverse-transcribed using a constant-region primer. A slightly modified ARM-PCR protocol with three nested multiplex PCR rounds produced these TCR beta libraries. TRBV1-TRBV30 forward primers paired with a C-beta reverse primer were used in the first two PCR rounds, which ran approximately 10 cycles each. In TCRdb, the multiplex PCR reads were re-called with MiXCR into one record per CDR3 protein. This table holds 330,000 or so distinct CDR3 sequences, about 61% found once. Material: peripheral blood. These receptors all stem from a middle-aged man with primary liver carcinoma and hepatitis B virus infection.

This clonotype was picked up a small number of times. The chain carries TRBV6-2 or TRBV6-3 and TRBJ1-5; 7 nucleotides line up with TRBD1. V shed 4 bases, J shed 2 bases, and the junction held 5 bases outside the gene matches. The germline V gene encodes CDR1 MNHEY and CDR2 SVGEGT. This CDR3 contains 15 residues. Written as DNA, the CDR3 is TGTGCCAGCAGTTCCTACGACAGGGGCAATCAGCCCCAGCATTTT. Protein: CASSSYDRGNQPQHF.

The CDR3 loop reads CASSPTLAGVQTQYF. The CDR3 nucleotides read TGCGCCAGCAGCCCCACACTAGCGGGAGTACAGACCCAGTACTTC. The V call is TRBV4-1, the J call TRBJ2-5; 11 bases are a match to TRBD2. The CDR3 is 15 residues long. Unmatched junction bases numbered 7, after V lost 4 bases and J lost 6 bases. CDR1 MGHRA and CDR2 YSYEKL come from the germline V gene.

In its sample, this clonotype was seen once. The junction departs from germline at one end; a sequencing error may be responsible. CDR3 DNA sequence: TGTGACAGCAGCTTAGGAGAGCCGTGGTCACCCCTCCACTTT. This encodes CDSSLGEPWSPLHF. The V and J genes are TRBV5-6 and TRBJ1-6; D is ambiguous. This CDR3 is built from 14 residues. Germline CDR1 is SGHDT and CDR2 is YYEEEE.

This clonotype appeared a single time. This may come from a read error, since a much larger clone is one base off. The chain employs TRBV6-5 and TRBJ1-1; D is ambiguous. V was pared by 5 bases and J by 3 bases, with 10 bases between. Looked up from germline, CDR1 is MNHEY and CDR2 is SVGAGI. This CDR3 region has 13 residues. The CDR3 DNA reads TGTGCCAGCAGTCCCCGCGGGGACACTGAAGCTTTCTTT. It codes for CASSPRGDTEAFF.

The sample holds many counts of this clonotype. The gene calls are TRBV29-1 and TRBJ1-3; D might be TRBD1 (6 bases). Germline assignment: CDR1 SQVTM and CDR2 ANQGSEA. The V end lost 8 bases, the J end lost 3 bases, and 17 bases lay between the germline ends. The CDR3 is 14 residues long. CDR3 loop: CSLRGGSYGNTIYF. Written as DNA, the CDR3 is TGCAGCTTACGAGGGGGTAGTTATGGAAACACCATATATTTT.

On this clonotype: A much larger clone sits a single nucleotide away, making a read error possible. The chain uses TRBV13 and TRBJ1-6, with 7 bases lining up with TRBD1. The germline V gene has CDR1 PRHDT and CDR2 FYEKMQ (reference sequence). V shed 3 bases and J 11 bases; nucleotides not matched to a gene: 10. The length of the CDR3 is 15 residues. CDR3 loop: CASSLFGQVAAPLHF. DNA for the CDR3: TGTGCCAGCAGCTTGTTCGGACAGGTGGCTGCACCCCTCCACTTT.

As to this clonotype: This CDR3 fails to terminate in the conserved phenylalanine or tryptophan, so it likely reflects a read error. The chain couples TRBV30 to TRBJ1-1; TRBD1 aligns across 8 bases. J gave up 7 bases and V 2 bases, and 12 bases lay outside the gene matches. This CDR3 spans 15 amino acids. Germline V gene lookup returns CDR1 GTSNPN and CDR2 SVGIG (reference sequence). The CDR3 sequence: CAWSTNPDRDIEAFL. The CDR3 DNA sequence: TGTGCCTGGAGTACAAATCCGGACAGGGACATTGAAGCTTTCTTG.

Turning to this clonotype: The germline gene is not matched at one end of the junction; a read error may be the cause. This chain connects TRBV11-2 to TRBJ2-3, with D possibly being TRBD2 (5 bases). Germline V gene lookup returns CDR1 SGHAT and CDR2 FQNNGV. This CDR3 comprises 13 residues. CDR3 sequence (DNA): TGTGCCAGCAGCCGACCTAGCAAAGATACGCATTATTTT. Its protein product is CASSRPSKDTHYF.

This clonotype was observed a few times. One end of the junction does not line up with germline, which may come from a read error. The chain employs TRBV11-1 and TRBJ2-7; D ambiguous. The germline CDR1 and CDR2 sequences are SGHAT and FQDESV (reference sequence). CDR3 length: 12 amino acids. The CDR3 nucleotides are TGTACCAGCAGCTTATGGCTCCACGAGCAGTACTTC. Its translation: CTSSLWLHEQYF.

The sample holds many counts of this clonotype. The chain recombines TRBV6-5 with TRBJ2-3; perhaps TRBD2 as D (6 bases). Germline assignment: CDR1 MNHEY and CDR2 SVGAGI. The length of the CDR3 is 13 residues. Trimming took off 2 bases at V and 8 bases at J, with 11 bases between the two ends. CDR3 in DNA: TGTGCCAGCAGTTACCTTATGGGGGGTACGCAGTATTTT. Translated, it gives CASSYLMGGTQYF.

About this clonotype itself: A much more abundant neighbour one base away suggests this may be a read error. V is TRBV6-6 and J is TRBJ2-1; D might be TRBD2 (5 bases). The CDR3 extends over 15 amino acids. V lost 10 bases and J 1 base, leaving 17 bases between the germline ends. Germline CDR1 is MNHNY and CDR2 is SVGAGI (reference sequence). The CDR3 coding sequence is TGTGCCAACAACCCACAGACGGGGTCCTACAATGAGCAGTTCTTC. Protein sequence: CANNPQTGSYNEQFF.

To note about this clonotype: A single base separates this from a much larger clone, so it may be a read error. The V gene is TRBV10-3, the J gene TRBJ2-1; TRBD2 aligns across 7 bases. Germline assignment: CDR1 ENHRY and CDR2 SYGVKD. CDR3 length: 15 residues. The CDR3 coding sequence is TGTTCCATCAGTGAGTCTGGCGGGAGAGGCAATGAGCAGTTCTTC. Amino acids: CSISESGGRGNEQFF.

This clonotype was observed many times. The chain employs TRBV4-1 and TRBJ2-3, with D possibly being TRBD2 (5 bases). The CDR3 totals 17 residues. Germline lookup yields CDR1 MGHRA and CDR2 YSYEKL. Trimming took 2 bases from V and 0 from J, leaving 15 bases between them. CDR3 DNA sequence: TGCGCCAGCAGCCAAACCTGGACGGGATCTAGCACAGATACGCAGTATTTT. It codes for CASSQTWTGSSTDTQYF.

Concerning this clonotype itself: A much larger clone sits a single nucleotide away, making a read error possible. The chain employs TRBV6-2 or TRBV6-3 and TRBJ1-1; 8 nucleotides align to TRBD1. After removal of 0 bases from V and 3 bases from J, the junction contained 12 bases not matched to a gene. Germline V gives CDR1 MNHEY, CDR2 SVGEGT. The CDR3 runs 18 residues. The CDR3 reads CASSYSTGAHYWDTEAFF. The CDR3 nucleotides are TGTGCCAGCAGTTACTCGACAGGGGCGCACTATTGGGACACTGAAGCTTTCTTT.

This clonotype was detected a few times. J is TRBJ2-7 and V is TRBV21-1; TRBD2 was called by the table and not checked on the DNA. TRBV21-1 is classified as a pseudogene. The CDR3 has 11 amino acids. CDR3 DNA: TGTGCCAGCAGGCGGGTGGACGAGCAGTACTTC. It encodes CASRRVDEQYF.

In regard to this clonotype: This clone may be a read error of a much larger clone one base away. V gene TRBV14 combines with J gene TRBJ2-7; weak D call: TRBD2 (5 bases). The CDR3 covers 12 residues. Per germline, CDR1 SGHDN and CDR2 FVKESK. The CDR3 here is CANSQWGDEQYF. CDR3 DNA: TGTGCCAACAGCCAATGGGGAGACGAGCAGTACTTC.

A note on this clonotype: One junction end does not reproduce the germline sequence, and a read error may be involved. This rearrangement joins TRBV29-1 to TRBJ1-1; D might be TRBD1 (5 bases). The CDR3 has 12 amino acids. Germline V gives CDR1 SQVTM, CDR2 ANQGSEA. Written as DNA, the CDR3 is TGCAGCGTCACAAGGGAGGACACTGAAGCTTCCTTT. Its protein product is CSVTREDTEASF.